This record concerns one T cell receptor beta chain sequence. Its antigen is undetermined. The record originates from a study of CD8 T cells in ankylosing spondylitis. The TCR beta libraries were generated through quantitative 5'-RACE incorporating molecular barcodes. TCRdb reprocessed the 5' RACE reads with MiXCR, giving one entry per CDR3 protein. In the table there are roughly 230,000 distinct CDR3 sequences, about 20% of which are singletons. CDR3 length equals 16 residues. Germline CDR1 and CDR2: SEHNR and FQNEAQ (reference sequence). With 0 bases removed from V and 1 base from J, the gap between germline ends came to 13 bases. Study-wide results and caveats: In peripheral blood, disease-linked CD8+ clones occurred at relatively low frequencies. Matched ankylosing spondylitis synovial fluid reportedly contained a significantly enriched population of disease-linked clones. Seven or eight highly homologous variants formed a TCR beta motif that appeared characteristic of ankylosing spondylitis blood.

The rearrangement joins TRBV7-9 to TRBJ2-7; no clear D gene. Input material: blood, either unsorted or a sorted T cell fraction (not recorded which). The receptor was derived from a male donor with ankylosing spondylitis or in good health (not recorded which). The DNA of the CDR3 is TGTGCCAGCAGCTTAGCCTCGGGTCGAAGTTCCTACGAGCAGTACTTC. Amino acid sequence: CASSLASGRSSYEQYF.